The 4 T cell receptor beta chains below all came from one sample that was sequenced in a study of early T cells in non-severe SARS-CoV-2 infection. One entry per CDR3 protein, called by TCRdb with MiXCR from the 5' RACE reads. The sample contains about 35,000 distinct CDR3 sequences, 4.1% of which appear only once. What was sequenced was whole blood. These receptors were taken from an adult who was a healthcare worker with PCR-confirmed SARS-CoV-2 infection or an uninfected control (not recorded which).

This clonotype was recorded many times. The CDR3 protein is CASSRGDGKTQYF. CDR3 DNA: TGTGCCAGCAGCCGGGGAGACGGAAAGACCCAGTACTTC. V usage is TRBV9 and J usage is TRBJ2-5; possibly TRBD2 for D (5 bases). The V gene lost 4 bases and the J gene lost 6 bases, with 13 bases spanning the gap. The CDR3 is made up of 13 amino acids. The V gene's germline CDR1 is SGDLS and CDR2 YYNGEE.

This clonotype was counted at least ten times. The chain combines TRBV7-8 with TRBJ2-6; D gene uncertain. This CDR3 is 15 amino acids long. In germline, CDR1 is SGHVS, CDR2 FQNEAQ. The V end lost 8 bases, the J end lost 3 bases, and 14 bases lay between the germline ends. CDR3 sequence (DNA): TGTGCCAGCTTTAGCACGGCTATTGGGGCCAACGTCCTGACTTTC. It encodes CASFSTAIGANVLTF.

This clonotype has ten or more counts. V usage is TRBV10-1 and J usage is TRBJ1-2; D ambiguous. This CDR3 is 17 amino acids long. The germline V and J ends were trimmed by 3 bases and 7 bases, with 24 bases remaining between them. The germline V gene has CDR1 WNHNN and CDR2 SYGVQD (reference sequence). The CDR3 DNA reads as TGCGCCAGCAGTGATAAACCCCTGGCCGACGCAGGCGGTGGCTACACCTTC. As protein: CASSDKPLADAGGGYTF.

In its sample, this clonotype was seen a few times. The rearrangement uses TRBV5-1 and TRBJ2-5; 15 bases are a match to TRBD2. Germline CDR1 is SGHRS and CDR2 is YFSETQ. J gave up 5 bases and V 4 bases, and 6 bases lay outside the gene matches. The CDR3 has 16 residues. The CDR3 nucleotides are TGCGCCAGCAGCCTTGGACTAGCGGGGGGGAAGGAGACCCAGTACTTC. It specifies CASSLGLAGGKETQYF. The full variable domain, completed using reference TRBV5-1 and TRBJ2-5, is KAGVTQTPRYLIKTRGQQVTLSCSPISGHRSVSWYQQTPGQGLQFLFEYFSETQRNKGNFPGRFSGRQFSNSRSEMNVSTLELGDSALYLCASSLGLAGGKETQYFGPGTRLLVL.